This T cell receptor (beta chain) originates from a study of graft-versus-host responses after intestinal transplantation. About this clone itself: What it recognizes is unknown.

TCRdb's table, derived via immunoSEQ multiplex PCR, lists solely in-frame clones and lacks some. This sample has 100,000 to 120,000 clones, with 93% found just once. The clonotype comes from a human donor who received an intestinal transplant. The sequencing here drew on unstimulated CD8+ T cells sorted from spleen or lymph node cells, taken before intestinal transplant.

The CDR3 spells CASNPGRLPDTQYF. The CDR3 nucleotides read TGTGCCAGTAACCCAGGGCGGTTGCCAGATACGCAGTATTTT. The V gene is TRBV19, the J gene TRBJ2-3, with D perhaps matching TRBD1 (5 bases). V was trimmed by 7 bases and J by 4 bases, leaving 15 bases between them. The germline gives CDR1 LNHDA, CDR2 SQIVND (reference sequence). This CDR3 region has 14 residues.